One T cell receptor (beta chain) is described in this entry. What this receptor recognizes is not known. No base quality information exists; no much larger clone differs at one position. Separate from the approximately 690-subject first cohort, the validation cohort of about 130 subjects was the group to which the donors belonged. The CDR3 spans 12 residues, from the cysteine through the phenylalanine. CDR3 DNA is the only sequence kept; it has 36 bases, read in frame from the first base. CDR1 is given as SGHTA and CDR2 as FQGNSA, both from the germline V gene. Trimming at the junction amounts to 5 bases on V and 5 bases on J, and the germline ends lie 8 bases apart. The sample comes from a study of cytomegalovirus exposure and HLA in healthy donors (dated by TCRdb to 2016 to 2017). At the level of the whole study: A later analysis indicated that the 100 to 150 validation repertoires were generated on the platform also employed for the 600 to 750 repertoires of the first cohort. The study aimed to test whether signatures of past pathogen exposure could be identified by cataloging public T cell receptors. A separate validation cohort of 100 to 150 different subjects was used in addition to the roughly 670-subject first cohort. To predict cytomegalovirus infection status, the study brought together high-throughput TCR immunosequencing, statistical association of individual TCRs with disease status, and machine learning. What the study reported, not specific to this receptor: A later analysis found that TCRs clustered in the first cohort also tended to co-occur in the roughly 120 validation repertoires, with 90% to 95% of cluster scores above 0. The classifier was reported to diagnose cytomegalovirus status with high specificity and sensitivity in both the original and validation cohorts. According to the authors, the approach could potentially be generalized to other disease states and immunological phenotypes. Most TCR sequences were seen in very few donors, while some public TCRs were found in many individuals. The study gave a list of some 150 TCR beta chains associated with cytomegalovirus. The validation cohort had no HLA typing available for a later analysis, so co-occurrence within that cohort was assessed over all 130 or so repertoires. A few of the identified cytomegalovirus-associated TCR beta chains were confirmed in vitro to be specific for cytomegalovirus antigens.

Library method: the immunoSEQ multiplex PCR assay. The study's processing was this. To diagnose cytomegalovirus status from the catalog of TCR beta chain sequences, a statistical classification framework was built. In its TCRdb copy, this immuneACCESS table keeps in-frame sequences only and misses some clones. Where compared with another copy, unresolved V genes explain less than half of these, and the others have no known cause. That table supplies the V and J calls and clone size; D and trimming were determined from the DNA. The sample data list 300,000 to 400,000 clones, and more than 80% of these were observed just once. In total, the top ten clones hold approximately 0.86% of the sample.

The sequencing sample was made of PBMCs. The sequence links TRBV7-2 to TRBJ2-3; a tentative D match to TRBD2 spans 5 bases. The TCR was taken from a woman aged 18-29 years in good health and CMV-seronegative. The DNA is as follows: TGTGCCAGCAGCGGAGGCGGAGATACGCAGTATTTT. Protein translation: CASSGGGDTQYF. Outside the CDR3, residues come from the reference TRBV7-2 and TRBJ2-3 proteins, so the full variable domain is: GAGVSQSPSNKVTEKGKDVELRCDPISGHTALYWYRQSLGQGLEFLIYFQGNSAPDKSGLPSDRFSAERTGGSVSTLTIQRTQQEDSAVYLCASSGGGDTQYFGPGTRLTVL.